This TCR beta chain comes out of a study of blood T cell repertoires in COVID-19. Whole-study context: Some COVID-19 samples were acute and others convalescent; all came from the United States, Italy and Spain.

Germline V gives CDR1 LNHNV, CDR2 YYDKDF (reference sequence). The CDR3 totals 13 residues. Trimming left V 5 bases short and J 3 bases short, with 11 bases between. As processed by the authors: By means of reference gene primer amplification, nucleated cell counts were estimated. Profiled with immunoSEQ multiplex PCR; TCRdb holds only in-frame clones, not every one. That table is the source of V, J and clone size, and D and trimming were worked out from the DNA. This sample carries tens of thousands of clones, 75% to 80% of them seen once, and the ten largest clones take around 16%. The V gene is TRBV15, the J gene TRBJ2-7, with a tentative D call TRBD2 (6 bases). The sequence came from a human donor in a cohort sampled during active COVID-19. What was sequenced was peripheral blood. The CDR3 nucleotides read TGTGCCACCAGCCCGGGACTCCGCTACGAGCAGTACTTC. This gives the protein CATSPGLRYEQYF.